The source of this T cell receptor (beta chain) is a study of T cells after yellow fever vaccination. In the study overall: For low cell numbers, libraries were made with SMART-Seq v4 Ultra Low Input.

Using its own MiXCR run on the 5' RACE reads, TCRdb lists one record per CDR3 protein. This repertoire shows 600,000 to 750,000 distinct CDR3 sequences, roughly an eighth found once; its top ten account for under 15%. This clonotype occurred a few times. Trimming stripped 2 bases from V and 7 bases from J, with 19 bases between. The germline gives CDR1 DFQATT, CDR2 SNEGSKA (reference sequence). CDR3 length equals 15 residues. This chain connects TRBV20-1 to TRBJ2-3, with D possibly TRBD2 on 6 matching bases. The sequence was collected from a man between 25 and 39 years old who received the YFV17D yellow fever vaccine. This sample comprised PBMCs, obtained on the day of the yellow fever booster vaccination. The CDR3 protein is CSARLATDVSYTQYF. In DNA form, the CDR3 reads TGCAGTGCTAGACTAGCGACCGACGTTTCGTATACGCAGTATTTT.